This T cell receptor beta chain stems from a study of T cells in Graves' hyperthyroidism and ophthalmopathy. General study results and limits: Ophthalmopathy cases were set apart from stable hyperthyroidism by a 13 V-J model. Model predictions of ophthalmopathy came a median approximately seven months before onset.

CDR1 and CDR2 from the germline V gene are SGHAT and FQNNGV. The CDR3 length is 12 residues. Trimming stripped 5 bases from V and 4 bases from J, with 8 bases between. This clonotype was detected many times. Antigen: not known. Amplification targeted TCR beta CDR3 regions from RNA transcripts. A set of HTBI primers served as the primers for a first-round RT-PCR of the TCR CDR3. TCRdb itself ran the multiplex PCR reads through MiXCR, one entry per CDR3 protein. The repertoire holds 360,000 or so distinct CDR3 sequences, with 12% to 15% as singletons. Material for sequencing was blood. The chain employs TRBV11-2 and TRBJ2-5; no clear D gene. This TCR derives from a woman aged 60-70 years with Graves' ophthalmopathy. Here the CDR3 reads CASSTERETQYF. CDR3 sequence (DNA): TGTGCCAGCAGCACAGAGCGAGAGACCCAGTACTTC.